The rows below give T cell receptor beta chains drawn from one sample of a study of OX40 agonist ivuxolimab in advanced cancers. The method was immunoSEQ multiplex PCR; TCRdb's version includes in-frame clones alone and lacks a portion of them. The table records about 71,000 clones, roughly 86% of them present only once. The specimen comprised CD4+ or CD8+ T cells sorted from blood, sampled in a trial of the OX40 agonist ivuxolimab. The receptors shown here come from an adult with an advanced solid tumor such as melanoma, head and neck, liver or kidney cancer. The CDR3 runs from the conserved cysteine through the conserved F or W. A D gene is named only where the DNA matches it firmly. Clone size is stated in some rows and not others, as once, few, many or a class when expanded.

clone_size j_call v_call d_call cdr3_nt cdr3_aa
. TRBJ1-1 TRBV4-1 . TGCGCCAGCAGCCAAGAGGTAGGGGAAGCTTTCTTT CASSQEVGEAFF
. TRBJ2-7 TRBV18 TRBD2 TGTGCCAGCTCACGAAACGGCAGGGAGGGCGAGCAGTACTTC CASSRNGREGEQYF
. TRBJ2-1 TRBV5-1 . TGCGCCAGCAGCTTAAATGAGCAGTTCTTC CASSLNEQFF
. TRBJ2-1 TRBV11-3 TRBD2 TGTGCCAGCAGCCCAGGGGGTAGCGGGAGGGGCGATGAGCAGTTCTTC CASSPGGSGRGDEQFF
. TRBJ1-5 TRBV9 TRBD1 TGTGCCAGCAGCGCGGGACAGGCCAATCAGCCCCAGCATTTT CASSAGQANQPQHF
. TRBJ2-3 TRBV5-4 . TGTGCCAGCAGGACGGGACGTAGCACAGATACGCAGTATTTT CASRTGRSTDTQYF
once TRBJ2-7 TRBV10-1 TRBD2 TGCGCCAGCAGTGAGTCCCTAGCGGGAGTCTACGAGCAGTACTTC CASSESLAGVYEQYF
. TRBJ2-2 TRBV5-1 TRBD1 TGCGCCAGCAGTCCTGGGACAGCGAACACCGGGGAGCTGTTTTTT CASSPGTANTGELFF
. TRBJ2-3 TRBV19 . TGTGCCAGTAAAGTCTCTAGCACAGATACGCAGTATTTT CASKVSSTDTQYF
. TRBJ2-3 TRBV10-3 TRBD1 TGTGCCATCAGTGATAGACAGGGTTATACGCAGTATTTT CAISDRQGYTQYF
. TRBJ2-5 TRBV7-9 . TGTGCCAGCAGCTTAGTGGTCGGGGAAGAGACCCAGTACTTC CASSLVVGEETQYF
. TRBJ2-7 TRBV28 TRBD2 TGTGCCAGCAGTCGACTAGCGGGGGCCTACGAGCAGTACTTC CASSRLAGAYEQYF
. TRBJ2-3 TRBV2 . TGTGCCAGTACGTTTTCTTGGGGGGATACGCAGTATTTT CASTFSWGDTQYF
. TRBJ2-5 TRBV10-1 . TGCGCCAGCAGTGAGGGCCCGCGGGAGACCCAGTACTTC CASSEGPRETQYF
. TRBJ2-1 TRBV2 TRBD2 TGTGCCAGCAGTGTCATCGGACTAGCGGCCTACAATGAGCAGTTCTTC CASSVIGLAAYNEQFF
once TRBJ1-1 TRBV7-2 . TGTGCCAGCAGCTTAGTGAGGGGGGGTGAAGCTTTCTTT CASSLVRGGEAFF
few TRBJ1-5 TRBV7-9 . TGTGCCAGCAGCTTAGCAGGGAGCAATCAGCCCCAGCATTTT CASSLAGSNQPQHF
. TRBJ2-6 TRBV5-5 . TGTGCCAGCAGCAGGGATACTGGGGCCAACGTCCTGACTTTC CASSRDTGANVLTF
. TRBJ2-3 TRBV15 . TGTGCCACCAGCAGAGCCCCCCGGAACAGCTATCCAGATACGCAGTATTTT CATSRAPRNSYPDTQYF
. TRBJ1-2 TRBV5-4 . TGTGCCAGCAGCTTGGACAGCTTGTATGGCTACACCTTC CASSLDSLYGYTF
. TRBJ2-1 TRBV19 . TGTGCCAGTAGTCCCGACAGGTTCGGTGAGCAGTTCTTC CASSPDRFGEQFF
few TRBJ1-1 TRBV10-3 . TGTGCCATCAGTGACGGAGGGGAAGCTTTCTTT CAISDGGEAFF
. TRBJ2-5 TRBV7-2 TRBD2 TGTGCCAGCAGCCAGGTGGGGGGGAGACAAGAGACCCAGTACTTC CASSQVGGRQETQYF
. TRBJ1-2 TRBV2 . TGTGCCAGCAGTGATCAGGGCCCTTCGGGCTACACCTTC CASSDQGPSGYTF
. TRBJ1-5 TRBV19 . TGTGCCAGTAGTATAGTAAGGGCAGGGAATCAGCCCCAGCATTTT CASSIVRAGNQPQHF
. TRBJ2-7 TRBV5-6 . TGTGCCAGCAGCTTGGAGCAGGGCCACGAGCAGTACTTC CASSLEQGHEQYF
. TRBJ1-5 TRBV7-2 . TGTGCCAGCAGCGCCCGGACGGGCAGCAATCAGCCCCAGCATTTT CASSARTGSNQPQHF
. TRBJ2-7 TRBV18 . TGTGCCAGCTCAACACGGGGGAGCTCCTACGAGCAGTACTTC CASSTRGSSYEQYF
. TRBJ2-5 TRBV18 . TGTGCCAGCTCACCATCGCCTCAAGAGACCCAGTACTTC CASSPSPQETQYF
. TRBJ2-2 TRBV2 . TGTGCCAGCAGTGAAGGTTGGGGTACTACCGGGGAGCTGTTTTTT CASSEGWGTTGELFF
. TRBJ1-6 TRBV25-1 TRBD1 TGTGCCAGCAGGGGACAGTCAAATTCACCCCTCCACTTT CASRGQSNSPLHF
. TRBJ1-1 TRBV4-1 . TGCGCCAGCAGCCAAGATTGGGAGAACACTGAAGCTTTCTTT CASSQDWENTEAFF
. TRBJ2-1 TRBV4-3 . TGCGCCAGCAGCCCTGAGTTCGTGGGGGGAGGTTACAATGAGCAGTTCTTC CASSPEFVGGGYNEQFF
. TRBJ2-7 TRBV6-6 . TGTGCCAGCCAGACAGGCCGGGCTCACTACGAGCAGTACTTC CASQTGRAHYEQYF
. TRBJ2-7 TRBV29-1 TRBD2 TGCAGCGTCCAGGGACTAGCGGGTGGATACGAGCAGTACTTC CSVQGLAGGYEQYF
. TRBJ1-6 TRBV5-1 . TGCGCCAGCAGCTTGACCGGGTCCCTCAACCCTGGACCCCTCCACTTT CASSLTGSLNPGPLHF
. TRBJ2-7 TRBV7-6 . TGTGCCAGCAGCCCCCGTGCGGGAAACTACGAGCAGTACTTC CASSPRAGNYEQYF
. TRBJ2-5 TRBV27 . TGTGCCAGCAGTTTACGCGGCAGCGTAGCACAGTACTTC CASSLRGSVAQYF
. TRBJ2-3 TRBV11-3 . TGTGCCAGCAGCCGGAGGGCAGGTTTAACAGATACGCAGTATTTT CASSRRAGLTDTQYF
. TRBJ2-7 TRBV11-2 TRBD1 TGTGCCAGCAGCCTAGACAGGGGTGACGAGCAGTACTTC CASSLDRGDEQYF
. TRBJ1-5 TRBV7-2 . TGTGCCAGCAGCTGGGGACGGATGAGCAATCAGCCCCAGCATTTT CASSWGRMSNQPQHF
few TRBJ2-7 TRBV25-1 . TGTGCCAGCAGTGCTGGCCTACGGGAGCAGTACTTC CASSAGLREQYF
. TRBJ1-6 TRBV6-5 . TGTGCCAGCAGTTATTCAGGGGACGTCTATAATTCACCCCTCCACTTT CASSYSGDVYNSPLHF
. TRBJ2-1 TRBV11-2 TRBD2 TGTGCCAGCAGCTCCCGAGCGGGAAGCTCCTACAATGAGCAGTTCTTC CASSSRAGSSYNEQFF
once TRBJ2-3 TRBV7-9 TRBD2 TGTGCCAGCACCGCCTGGCGGGGGGTGCCATCTAGCACAGATACGCAGTATTTT CASTAWRGVPSSTDTQYF
. TRBJ2-7 TRBV30 TRBD1 TGTGCCCGCAGGGGACAGGGTCCGACCTACGAGCAGTACTTC CARRGQGPTYEQYF
once TRBJ2-1 TRBV5-4 TRBD2 TGTGCCAGCAGCGGCGGACTAGCGGTAGTCAATGAGCAGTTCTTC CASSGGLAVVNEQFF
. TRBJ2-7 TRBV6-1 . TGTGCCAGCAGTGACGGACAGAACTCCTACGAGCAGTACTTC CASSDGQNSYEQYF
. TRBJ1-2 TRBV30 TRBD1 TGTGCCTGGAGTACCCGGGACAGCTATGGCTACACCTTC CAWSTRDSYGYTF
. TRBJ1-2 TRBV5-6 TRBD1 TGTGCCAGCAGCTTAGTACAGGGGGGAATGTCTGGCTACACCTTC CASSLVQGGMSGYTF
. TRBJ1-6 TRBV4-2 . TGTGCCAGCAGCCAAGCTGGGTCGGAAGGGTCACCCCTCCACTTT CASSQAGSEGSPLHF
once TRBJ1-4 TRBV28 TRBD1 TGTGCCAGCAGTTTAACGGGACAGTTTAATGAAAAACTGTTTTTT CASSLTGQFNEKLFF
. TRBJ2-1 TRBV19 . TGTGCCAGTAGTATCGTTAGCGGCCGCAATGAGCAGTTCTTC CASSIVSGRNEQFF
. TRBJ1-4 TRBV5-1 TRBD1 TGCGCCAGCAGCAACCGACAGGGCGGTGAAAAACTGTTTTTT CASSNRQGGEKLFF
few TRBJ1-4 TRBV5-1 . TGCGCCAGCAGCTTTCAACAGGGTTCTAATGAAAAACTGTTTTTT CASSFQQGSNEKLFF
. TRBJ2-1 TRBV11-2 . TGTGCCAGCAGCCCCTCTAGAGTTTCCTACAATGAGCAGTTCTTC CASSPSRVSYNEQFF
. TRBJ2-7 TRBV7-8 . TGTGCCAGCAGCCGCACGGGTTTAGCGAGTGGGTTTTTCGAGCAGTACTTC CASSRTGLASGFFEQYF